Shown below are 10 T cell receptor beta chains from a single sample sequenced in a study of blood T cell repertoires in COVID-19. The protocol was immunoSEQ multiplex PCR, while the TCRdb copy is restricted to in-frame clones and leaves out a portion. This table holds roughly 130,000 clones, roughly 89% found once. Material for sequencing was peripheral blood. The receptors come from a man between 35 and 55 years old with acute or convalescent COVID-19.

The rearrangement links TRBV9 to TRBJ2-7, with D possibly matching TRBD2 (7 bases). V shed 4 bases and J shed 3 bases, with 14 bases lying between them. Per germline, CDR1 SGDLS and CDR2 YYNGEE. The CDR3 is 14 amino acids. The CDR3 protein is CASSTTGGRYEQYF. The CDR3 nucleotides are TGTGCCAGCAGCACAACCGGGGGGCGCTACGAGCAGTACTTC.

The chain combines TRBV30 with TRBJ1-3; TRBD1 is a possible D gene (6 bases). Germline V gene data show CDR1 as GTSNPN and CDR2 as SVGIG (reference sequence). V was shortened by 0 bases and J by 0 bases, with 15 bases between the two germline ends. This CDR3 comprises 17 residues. In DNA, the CDR3 is TGTGCCTGGAGTGTACTAAGGGGACAAACCTCTGGAAACACCATATATTTT. Residues: CAWSVLRGQTSGNTIYF.

Only a few counts were recorded for this clone. The chain links TRBV2 to TRBJ2-3; maybe TRBD2 (5 bases). From germline, CDR1 is SNHLY and CDR2 FYNNEI. CDR3 length: 13 amino acids. The ends were cut back, 8 bases at V and 3 bases at J, with 12 bases in the middle. The DNA for the CDR3 is TGTGCCAGCCTGGACTTTAGGACAGATACGCAGTATTTT. Its translation is CASLDFRTDTQYF.

This chain joins TRBV5-1 and TRBJ1-1; D may be TRBD1 (5 bases). V was shortened by 0 bases and J by 6 bases, with 9 bases between the two germline ends. The germline V gene encodes CDR1 SGHRS and CDR2 YFSETQ. The CDR3 sequence is 13 residues long. The CDR3 nucleotides read TGCGCCAGCAGCTTGGGGGGCTTTTCTGAAGCTTTCTTT. It specifies CASSLGGFSEAFF.

The gene calls are TRBV5-1 and TRBJ2-2, with a weak D call TRBD2 (7 bases). This CDR3 region has 17 residues. The V end was cut by 0 bases, the J end by 4 bases, with 16 bases between. Germline loops: CDR1 SGHRS, CDR2 YFSETQ. CDR3 nucleotide sequence: TGCGCCAGCAGCTTGGTAACGGGGGGCGTCGGCACCGGGGAGCTGTTTTTT. It codes for CASSLVTGGVGTGELFF.

This clone was recorded only once. This same CDR3 is encoded by further DNA sequences in the sample. The V call is TRBV19, the J call TRBJ1-1; D remains ambiguous. Trimming took off 0 bases at V and 1 base at J, with 6 bases between the two ends. Germline loops: CDR1 LNHDA, CDR2 SQIVND (reference sequence). CDR3 length: 14 amino acids. CDR3 sequence (DNA): TGTGCCAGTAGTATAGATTCCAGGAACACTGAAGCTTTCTTT. As protein: CASSIDSRNTEAFF.

The genes are TRBV4-1 and TRBJ1-3; D possibly corresponds to TRBD1 (5 bases). This CDR3 comprises 15 residues. Germline-derived CDR1 and CDR2 are MGHRA and YSYEKL. V was cut by 0 bases and J by 4 bases, with 10 bases left in between. The CDR3 bases are TGCGCCAGCAGCCAAGACGGGGGTGAGGGAAACACCATATATTTT. Its protein is CASSQDGGEGNTIYF.

This clone was picked up one time. This sequence joins TRBV9 and TRBJ2-5; D possibly corresponds to TRBD1 (6 bases). Germline CDR1 SGDLS, CDR2 YYNGEE. Trimming stripped 1 base from V and 1 base from J, with 17 bases between. The CDR3 contains 17 residues. The chain's CDR3 is CASSVTGSARGQETQYF. The CDR3, as DNA: TGTGCCAGCAGCGTAACCGGATCGGCCAGGGGCCAAGAGACCCAGTACTTC.

This clone appeared a single time. V and J are TRBV5-1 and TRBJ1-2, with 8 bases matching TRBD1. The CDR3 runs 14 residues. The V gene end was trimmed by 3 bases and the J gene end by 2 bases; junction bases not matched to a gene: 3. Germline CDR1 SGHRS, CDR2 YFSETQ. For the CDR3, the DNA is TGCGCCAGCAGCTCGACAGGGGCCAACTATGGCTACACCTTC. Protein: CASSSTGANYGYTF.

This chain uses TRBV19 with TRBJ2-7; tentative D call: TRBD2 (5 bases). V was pared by 2 bases and J by 3 bases, with 32 bases between. The CDR3 is 21 residues long. Germline loops: CDR1 LNHDA, CDR2 SQIVND (reference sequence). The CDR3 DNA reads TGTGCCAGTAGTATACGGGTGCCCCCCTTATCTAGCCCTCATACACTCTACGAGCAGTACTTC. Protein product: CASSIRVPPLSSPHTLYEQYF.